The 25 T cell receptor beta chains given below trace back to one sample, sequenced in a study of post-analysis software for immune sequencing data. Study-level results: TRBV segments more frequent in patients than in controls numbered a few and included TRBV5-6, TRBV5-1 and TRBV20-1.

TCR beta libraries were prepared from cDNA with unique molecular identifiers. TCRdb re-analysed the PCR reads in MiXCR, keeping a single row per CDR3 protein. This table holds approximately 770,000 distinct CDR3 sequences, 35% to 55% found once. Their antigens remain unidentified. Sample: blood. Receptor source: a girl aged 10 to 17 with multiple sclerosis.

The gene calls are TRBV29-1 and TRBJ2-1, with 15 bases lining up with TRBD2. Germline V gene data show CDR1 as SQVTM and CDR2 as ANQGSEA. This CDR3 has 14 residues. V gave up 6 bases and J gave up 9 bases; unmatched junction bases: 6. The CDR3 DNA follows: TGCAGCGTGAGGACTAGCGGGGGGGCTATTGAGCAGTTCTTC. Its protein product is CSVRTSGGAIEQFF.

The table lists this clonotype with a count of one. The rearrangement uses TRBV14 and TRBJ2-5; TRBD1 aligns across 9 bases. Germline CDR1 reads SGHDN; CDR2 reads FVKESK. This CDR3 has 15 amino acids. V gave up 5 bases and J gave up 5 bases; unmatched junction bases: 9. The DNA of the CDR3 is TGTGCCAGCAGCTACGTCACAGGGGGCTGGGAGACCCAGTACTTC. Translating it yields CASSYVTGGWETQYF.

This sequence joins TRBV4-3 and TRBJ1-4, with 9 bases matching TRBD1. Trimming cost V 3 bases and J 0 bases; bases outside gene matches: 11. The CDR3 has 19 residues. Germline V gene lookup returns CDR1 LGHNA and CDR2 YSLEER. The CDR3 bases are TGCGCCAGCAGCCAGGAGGAGACAGGGGGTTCGACAACTAATGAAAAACTGTTTTTT. This sequence encodes CASSQEETGGSTTNEKLFF.

This clonotype was seen once. CDR3 nucleotide sequence: TGTGCCAGCAGCTCAGGGACAGGGAGATCGGGGCAGCCCCAGCATTTT. This encodes CASSSGTGRSGQPQHF. This chain connects TRBV7-2 to TRBJ1-5, with TRBD1 identical over 9 bases. V dropped 4 bases and J dropped 7; count of bases not matched to a gene: 11. CDR3 size: 16 residues. The germline gives CDR1 SGHTA, CDR2 FQGNSA.

The chain joins TRBV27 to TRBJ1-5; TRBD1 is a possible D gene (5 bases). V shed 6 bases and J shed 5 bases, with 14 bases lying between them. The germline V gene encodes CDR1 MNHEY and CDR2 SMNVEV (reference sequence). The CDR3 consists of 14 residues. CDR3: CASSISDNYQPQHF. CDR3 sequence (DNA): TGTGCCAGCAGCATTTCGGACAACTATCAGCCCCAGCATTTT.

This chain connects TRBV20-1 to TRBJ2-1; D is possibly TRBD2 (5 bases). V was clipped by 8 bases and J by 9 bases, with 32 bases between them. The CDR3 is 17 amino acids. Germline V gene data show CDR1 as DFQATT and CDR2 as SNEGSKA (reference sequence). CDR3 nucleotide sequence: TGCAGTACAACGATCCGTACAGTCCCTTCCGATCGGGGTGAGCAGTTCTTC. It encodes CSTTIRTVPSDRGEQFF.

A remark on this clonotype: A read error may account for a junction end that differs from germline. V usage is TRBV28 and J usage is TRBJ2-3; D call uncertain. Per germline, CDR1 MDHEN and CDR2 SYDVKM. This CDR3 comprises 15 residues. The CDR3 region has the DNA TGTACCAGCAGTTTAATCGGAGACGCCCTTTCCGGGCAGTATTTT. Amino acid sequence: CTSSLIGDALSGQYF.

V gene TRBV7-3 combines with J gene TRBJ2-3; D might be TRBD1 (6 bases). CDR3 length: 15 amino acids. Germline lookup yields CDR1 SGHTA and CDR2 FQGTGA. Trimming cost V 2 bases and J 4 bases, with 13 bases left between them. The CDR3 DNA is TGTGCCAGCAGCTTACTGGGGGCGCGGGCAGATACGCAGTATTTT. Translated: CASSLLGARADTQYF.

V is TRBV5-1 and J is TRBJ2-1, with TRBD1 as a possible D gene (6 bases). Germline V lookup: CDR1 SGHRS, CDR2 YFSETQ. Trimming took off 3 bases at V and 8 bases at J, with 18 bases between the two ends. The CDR3 has 15 amino acids. The CDR3 region has the DNA TGCGCCAGCAGCTGGGAGCCTTTCAGGGGTGATGAGCAGTTCTTC. Its translation: CASSWEPFRGDEQFF.

The gene calls are TRBV29-1 and TRBJ2-7, with 7 bases fitting TRBD2. Germline CDR1 and CDR2: SQVTM and ANQGSEA. The CDR3 consists of 15 residues. V shed 7 bases and J 0 bases; nucleotides not matched to a gene: 12. The CDR3 reads CSAWGGRATSYEQYF. The CDR3 coding sequence is TGCAGCGCTTGGGGGGGAAGGGCGACCTCCTACGAGCAGTACTTC.

The chain carries TRBV7-2 and TRBJ2-1, with unresolved D. Germline V gene lookup returns CDR1 SGHTA and CDR2 FQGNSA. This CDR3 spans 13 amino acids. V dropped 1 base and J dropped 8 bases, with 9 bases sitting between them. CDR3 residues: CASSLELWDEQFF. The CDR3 coding sequence is TGTGCCAGCAGCTTAGAGCTGTGGGATGAGCAGTTCTTC.

Concerning this clonotype itself: The junction does not match germline at one end; this may be a read error. V usage is TRBV7-7 and J usage is TRBJ2-2, with TRBD2 matching over 10 bases. The germline V gene encodes CDR1 SSHAT and CDR2 FNYEAQ (reference sequence). This CDR3 spans 18 amino acids. As DNA, the CDR3 is TGTGCTAGCAGCTTAAGGACTAGCGGACCATCGGGGGCCGGGGAGCTGTTTTTT. This codes for CASSLRTSGPSGAGELFF.

V usage is TRBV10-3 and J usage is TRBJ1-1, with D possibly being TRBD1 (6 bases). The V gene's germline CDR1 is ENHRY and CDR2 SYGVKD. CDR3 length equals 15 residues. Between the trimmed V and J ends, which lost 6 bases and 5 bases, there was a span of 19 bases. The CDR3 nucleotides read TGTGCCATCAGGGGAGGTGGGGGGCGAGGAACTGAAGCTTTCTTT. As protein: CAIRGGGGRGTEAFF.

The chain carries TRBV11-1 and TRBJ2-5; D might be TRBD2 (6 bases). The germline CDR1 and CDR2 sequences are SGHAT and FQDESV (reference sequence). This CDR3 contains 15 residues. V was pared by 3 bases and J by 5 bases, with 16 bases between. The CDR3 is CASSFGSRVQETQYF. CDR3 nucleotides: TGTGCCAGCAGCTTCGGGAGCAGGGTCCAGGAGACCCAGTACTTC.

V and J are TRBV11-2 and TRBJ2-3; 10 bases agree with TRBD2. The CDR3 runs 22 residues. The J segment lost 1 base and the V segment lost 3 bases, leaving 22 bases of the junction unmatched. Looked up from germline, CDR1 is SGHAT and CDR2 is FQNNGV. The CDR3 coding sequence is TGTGCCAGCAGCTTCCCTGGGACTGATCCTAGCGGGAGTGGGTTGGGCACAGATACGCAGTATTTT. Its translation is CASSFPGTDPSGSGLGTDTQYF.

This chain links TRBV24-1 with TRBJ2-2; 8 bases match TRBD1. After removal of 3 bases from V and 5 bases from J, the junction contained 7 bases not matched to a gene. The length of the CDR3 is 16 residues. CDR1 is KGHDR, CDR2 SFDVKD, per germline. The CDR3 here is CATSDPGGLRTGELFF. As DNA, the CDR3 is TGTGCCACCAGTGATCCAGGGGGCCTTAGGACCGGGGAGCTGTTTTTT.

This chain links TRBV20-1 with TRBJ2-5, with a possible D match to TRBD2 (7 bases). Germline V gene sequence: CDR1 DFQATT, CDR2 SNEGSKA (reference sequence). This CDR3 spans 14 amino acids. Trimming left V 2 bases short and J 2 bases short, with 12 bases between. The CDR3 sequence: CSARRRGGQETQYF. The CDR3 nucleotides read TGCAGTGCTAGACGGAGGGGGGGGCAAGAGACCCAGTACTTC.

The chain recombines TRBV11-2 with TRBJ2-7; no clear D gene. The tail of the sequence fits TRBJ2-5 better, so the J call may be wrong. Germline CDR1 is SGHAT and CDR2 is FQNNGV. CDR3 size: 14 residues. CDR3 DNA sequence: TGTGCCAGCAGCGGAAGGAGAGATTGGGAGACCCAGTACTTC. Encoded protein: CASSGRRDWETQYF.

The chain uses TRBV20-1 and TRBJ2-7, with 8 nucleotides matching TRBD2. Trimming at V came to 6 bases and at J to 4 bases, leaving 11 bases not matched to a gene. Looked up from germline, CDR1 is DFQATT and CDR2 is SNEGSKA (reference sequence). CDR3 length: 14 amino acids. This CDR3 is CSAATSGVLYEQYF. The CDR3 nucleotides are TGCAGTGCCGCCACTAGCGGAGTCCTTTACGAGCAGTACTTC.

Of note for this clonotype: Without the conserved terminal phenylalanine or tryptophan, this CDR3 likely stems from a read error. The rearrangement joins TRBV11-2 to TRBJ2-3; TRBD2 might be the D (6 bases). The CDR3 totals 14 residues. Germline V gene sequence: CDR1 SGHAT, CDR2 FQNNGV. V shed 3 bases and J shed 2 bases, with 9 bases lying between them. DNA of the CDR3: TGTGCCAGCAGCTTCGGCGGGATCACAGATACGCAGTATTTG. This encodes CASSFGGITDTQYL.

The CDR3 coding sequence is TGTGCCAGCAGTTACTCGGTGTCTGCGGGAGGAGAGACAGATACGCAGTATTTT. It encodes CASSYSVSAGGETDTQYF. The chain links TRBV6-5 to TRBJ2-3; 8 bases are a match to TRBD2. Germline CDR1 MNHEY, CDR2 SVGAGI. V lost 0 bases and J lost 3; bases outside the gene matches: 11. The length of the CDR3 is 18 residues.

The chain links TRBV28 to TRBJ1-2; no reliable D call. Trimming cost V 6 bases and J 8 bases, with 13 bases left between them. The CDR3 contains 12 residues. CDR1 is MDHEN, CDR2 SYDVKM, per germline. The CDR3 DNA reads as TGTGCCAGCAGCCTAGCAACGGGGGGCTACACCTTC. This translates into CASSLATGGYTF.

The rearrangement links TRBV20-1 to TRBJ2-3, with 7 positions matching TRBD2. Trimming at V came to 3 bases and at J to 6 bases, leaving 12 bases not matched to a gene. Germline CDR1 DFQATT, CDR2 SNEGSKA (reference sequence). CDR3 length: 15 amino acids. CDR3 sequence reads: CSAREGASGVDTQYF. CDR3 bases: TGCAGTGCTAGGGAAGGCGCTAGCGGAGTTGATACGCAGTATTTT.

This clonotype was seen a few times. V is TRBV14 and J is TRBJ2-7, with D maybe TRBD1 (6 bases). The CDR3 sequence is 15 residues long. The germline V and J ends were trimmed by 3 bases and 8 bases, with 20 bases remaining between them. Germline V gene sequence: CDR1 SGHDN, CDR2 FVKESK. This CDR3 is CASSHTGTPIGKQYF. The CDR3 DNA reads as TGTGCCAGCAGCCATACCGGGACACCAATAGGGAAGCAGTACTTC.

The chain employs TRBV5-5 and TRBJ1-2; 8 nucleotides align to TRBD1. The CDR3 contains 15 residues. V trimming: 4 bases; J trimming: 4 bases; junction bases outside the gene matches: 9. Germline-derived CDR1 and CDR2 are SGHKS and YYEKEE (reference sequence). Here the CDR3 reads CASSGGTGGRYGYTF. The CDR3, as DNA: TGTGCCAGCAGCGGGGGGACAGGCGGTCGCTATGGCTACACCTTC. The full variable domain, completed using reference TRBV5-5 and TRBJ1-2, is DAGVTQSPTHLIKTRGQQVTLRCSPISGHKSVSWYQQVLGQGPQFIFQYYEKEERGRGNFPDRFSARQFPNYSSELNVNALLLGDSALYLCASSGGTGGRYGYTFGSGTRLTVV.